The rows below give T cell receptor beta chains drawn from one sample of a study of cytomegalovirus exposure and HLA in healthy donors. Some clones are missing from TCRdb's copy, which holds only in-frame ones; the method was immunoSEQ multiplex PCR. The data hold 55,000 to 65,000 clones, with more than 90% observed a single time. Sequencing input: PBMCs. These receptors came from a man aged 18 to 30 in good health and CMV-seronegative. CDR3s include the opening cysteine and the closing phenylalanine or tryptophan. A D gene is named only where the DNA matches it firmly. Not all rows give a size; the values are once, few, many and, for expanded clones, a class.

cdr3_aa	cdr3_nt	clone_size	v_call	j_call	d_call
CASSFKPTGELFF	TGTGCCAGCAGCTTTAAGCCGACCGGGGAGCTGTTTTTT	.	TRBV11-2	TRBJ2-2	.
CASSQDRGGSPRYNYGYTF	TGCGCCAGCAGCCAAGATCGGGGGGGCAGTCCAAGGTATAACTATGGCTACACCTTC	.	TRBV4-3	TRBJ1-2	.
CASSLGTEETQYF	TGTGCCAGCAGCCTGGGGACAGAAGAGACCCAGTACTTC	.	TRBV7-2	TRBJ2-5	TRBD1
CASSSYGTSGSRNEQFF	TGCGCCAGCAGCTCGTACGGGACTAGCGGGAGTCGTAATGAGCAGTTCTTC	.	TRBV5-1	TRBJ2-1	TRBD2
CASSISGSGNQPQHF	TGTGCCAGTAGTATCTCGGGATCGGGCAATCAGCCCCAGCATTTT	.	TRBV19	TRBJ1-5	.
CASSPRRRTNYGYTF	TGTGCCAGCTCACCCAGGCGGAGGACTAACTATGGCTACACCTTC	.	TRBV18	TRBJ1-2	.
CASSQEFGTGNEKLFF	TGCGCCAGCAGCCAAGAATTTGGGACAGGGAATGAAAAACTGTTTTTT	.	TRBV4-1	TRBJ1-4	TRBD1
CASSSLTLGNTDTQYF	TGTGCCAGCAGCTCGCTGACTCTTGGAAACACAGATACGCAGTATTTT	.	TRBV13	TRBJ2-3	.
CASSIRSGQSSGANVLTF	TGTGCCAGTAGTATAAGATCGGGACAAAGCTCTGGGGCCAACGTCCTGACTTTC	.	TRBV19	TRBJ2-6	.
CASSFLTNQETQYF	TGTGCCAGCAGTTTTTTGACTAACCAAGAGACCCAGTACTTC	.	TRBV28	TRBJ2-5	.
CASQEVSNQPQHF	TGTGCCAGCCAGGAGGTTAGCAATCAGCCCCAGCATTTT	.	TRBV2	TRBJ1-5	.
CASKGMNSGNTIYF	TGTGCCAGCAAGGGGATGAACTCTGGAAACACCATATATTTT	.	TRBV7-9	TRBJ1-3	.
CASSYWDRTTEAFF	TGTGCCAGCAGTTACTGGGACAGAACGACTGAAGCTTTCTTT	.	TRBV6-5	TRBJ1-1	TRBD1
CASSFFAGAGEQYF	TGTGCCAGCAGCTTCTTCGCGGGAGCAGGCGAGCAGTACTTC	.	TRBV7-9	TRBJ2-7	TRBD2
CASTPEDSYYTGELFF	TGTGCCAGCACCCCCGAGGACAGTTATTACACCGGGGAGCTGTTTTTT	.	TRBV27	TRBJ2-2	.
CASSHSSTGELFF	TGTGCCAGCAGCCACTCGTCCACCGGGGAGCTGTTTTTT	.	TRBV28	TRBJ2-2	.
CASSLAGTSVQETQYF	TGCGCCAGCAGCTTGGCCGGGACTAGCGTTCAAGAGACCCAGTACTTC	.	TRBV5-1	TRBJ2-5	TRBD2
CASSDSVGTEAFF	TGTGCCAGCAGTGATTCTGTCGGGACTGAAGCTTTCTTT	.	TRBV2	TRBJ1-1	.
CASSGLAGDYGQETQYF	TGTGCCAGCAGTGGGCTAGCGGGAGATTACGGCCAAGAGACCCAGTACTTC	.	TRBV2	TRBJ2-5	TRBD2
CSVEFRSGANVLTF	TGCAGCGTTGAATTCCGCTCTGGGGCCAACGTCCTGACTTTC	.	TRBV29-1	TRBJ2-6	.
CASSYSLRGDRDEQYF	TGTGCCAGCAGTTACTCGTTACGGGGGGATCGGGACGAGCAGTACTTC	once	TRBV6-5	TRBJ2-7	TRBD2
CSPPSDQQTGGTKNIQYF	TGCAGCCCCCCGTCGGATCAGCAAACAGGAGGGACCAAAAACATTCAGTACTTC	.	TRBV29-1	TRBJ2-4	.
CATSARDRGFGQPQHF	TGTGCCACCAGCGCACGGGACAGGGGTTTTGGTCAGCCCCAGCATTTT	once	TRBV15	TRBJ1-5	TRBD1
CASSDQSGPTYNEQFF	TGTGCCAGCAGTGATCAAAGCGGGCCCACCTACAATGAGCAGTTCTTC	.	TRBV28	TRBJ2-1	.
CASSTGQGYEQYF	TGCGCCAGCAGCACGGGACAGGGCTACGAGCAGTACTTC	once	TRBV5-1	TRBJ2-7	TRBD1
CASSSPGTDTQYF	TGTGCCAGCAGCTCCCCGGGCACAGATACGCAGTATTTT	.	TRBV7-8	TRBJ2-3	.